The present T cell receptor (beta chain) was sequenced within a study of cytomegalovirus exposure and HLA in healthy donors listed by TCRdb under 2017. Study-level background: An earlier analysis of approximately 640 of the donors reported about 250 Gb of sequence data and more than 90 million unique TCR beta sequences from about 200 million T cells. An early release covering roughly 580 HLA-typed donors comprised roughly 300 gigabases of sequencing data and tens of millions of unique TCR sequences. Of the approximately 400 genotyped donors, about 80% fell in the genetic ancestry cluster associated with self-reported Caucasian donors. The study aimed to test whether cataloging public T cell receptors could reveal signatures of past pathogen exposure. Using immunosequencing, the study profiled T cell repertoires from fewer than 700 subjects and related those repertoires to cytomegalovirus serostatus. A separate validation cohort of roughly 130 different subjects was used in addition to the roughly 720-subject first cohort. To predict cytomegalovirus infection status, the study combined high-throughput TCR immunosequencing, statistical association of individual TCRs with disease status, and machine learning. A later analysis re-analyzed previously published TCR beta repertoires from about 730 donors and added high-resolution HLA genotyping to study TCR occurrence patterns. The later analysis used no new phenotypic data to find candidate immune exposures, relying instead on TCR beta sequences and their occurrence across donors. An earlier analysis of nearly 600 of the donors applied high-throughput TCR beta sequencing to assess whether each TCR beta V gene segment acted as functional or pseudogenic. Donor age, sex, ethnicity and CMV serostatus were compiled alongside the repertoire data. In a later genetic analysis, genome-wide SNP genotypes for about three fifths of the roughly 670 donors were used, and that subset was treated as a discovery cohort. All discovery cohort repertoires had been generated on a single sequencing platform. Both class I and class II loci were covered by HLA typing, at four-digit resolution. Typing coverage varied by locus: about 629-630 donors for A, B, C, DRB1 and DQB1; more than 500 for DQA1; approximately 570 for DPA1; approximately 490 for DPB1. A handful of DR-DQ haplotypes were handled as single units for association and clustering because linkage in the cohort was strong. Across roughly 420 genotyped donors of the cohort, an average of 235,054 unique TCR beta nucleotide sequences per donor were sequenced, and around 20% of those sequences were non-productive. Overall results and qualifications from the work: A later analysis associated about 17,000 TCR beta sequences with specific HLA alleles at a false discovery rate of 0.05. About 15 rarely observed V segments, including chromosome 9 orphons, were excluded from the earlier analysis of several hundred of the donors because counts were too low. A cluster of highly shared sequence variants was judged likely to be a technical artifact of the sequencing pipeline. In this cohort, only TCR beta chains were sequenced, and detectable features were limited by the absence of alpha or paired-chain data. In vitro tests confirmed that a few of the cytomegalovirus-associated TCR beta chains recognize cytomegalovirus antigens. In a later analysis, HLA-associated TCR beta chains showed more clonal expansion and lower generation probabilities than non-associated chains that were equally common. According to the authors, the approach could potentially be generalized to other disease states and immunological phenotypes. When HLA alleles, especially DR and DQ, strongly co-occurred, TCR associations were difficult to assign to individual alleles. Presence/absence analyses assumed roughly uniform sequencing depth across donors, an assumption that may not hold. Some IMGT-functional V segments, including TRBV6-2 and TRBV6-3, could not be told apart with the 87-base-pair reads, so those segments were excluded. Correlated functional status among segregating V segments might be attributable to linkage disequilibrium, but an unknown experimental factor could not be ruled out. A total of fewer than 200 TCR beta chains were listed by the study as associated with cytomegalovirus. A further reported finding was that TCR beta sequences accurately predicted the HLA-A and HLA-B alleles for most subjects in the first cohort. In a later analysis, the rate of TCR association differed among HLA loci, with DRB1 alleles having the most associated TCRs and HLA-C alleles having the fewest. Cytomegalovirus status was reported to be diagnosed by the classifier with high specificity and sensitivity in both the original and validation cohorts. According to a later genetic analysis, donors in an Asian-associated ancestry cluster had fewer N-insertions in productive TCRs than the approximately 700-donor mean. In a later genetic analysis, a missense DCLRE1C variant was associated with V-gene and J-gene trimming of TCR beta chains, and the association was replicated in an independent cohort. According to a later analysis, most CMV-associated TCR beta chains appeared to be HLA-restricted, and the HLA associations seemed to be driven largely by CMV exposure. CMV serostatus was the only immune exposure information available for the cohort. A later analysis reported that several top co-occurrence clusters appeared linked to parvovirus B19, influenza, CMV and Epstein-Barr virus. Broadly in line with IMGT annotations, most TCR beta V segments showed up in productive rearrangements about 90% or about 30% of the time in an earlier analysis of 587 of the donors. While some public TCRs were present in many individuals, most TCR sequences turned up only very rarely across donors. HLA typing was unavailable for some donors at each locus, so association tests used only the typed subset.

The cohort was made up of about 670 healthy bone marrow donors. At the time of sampling, all cohort members were nominally healthy, though unrecorded immune exposures were likely present. The donor was CMV seropositive and was included in the group of 250 to 300 seropositive cohort members. Every donor gave a peripheral blood sample, and the peripheral blood mononuclear cells from that sample were used for TCR beta sequencing. Genomic DNA extraction from the blood cell samples was performed with the Qiagen DNeasy Blood Extraction Kit. The CDR3 goes from the cysteine to the phenylalanine over 15 residues. This entry keeps only the CDR3 DNA: 45 bases, framed from base 1. V is pruned by 1 base and J by 2 bases, leaving 5 bases of the junction without a gene match. The germline V gene gives CDR1 as LGHNA and CDR2 as YSLEER. The receptor library was made with the immunoSEQ multiplex PCR assay. For the multiplex PCR, a mixture combining 60 forward primers for TCR Vbeta segments and 13 reverse primers for TCR Jbeta segments was used. A multiplex PCR assay on genomic DNA amplified the CDR3 region of rearranged TCR beta genes. On the Illumina HiSeq System, the amplified TCR beta libraries were sequenced as 87-base-pair reads. The original methods were these. In a later analysis, some 80 million unique TCR beta chains were counted across the roughly 670 repertoires, and about 9.9 million of these chains were shared by at least two donors. To remove PCR and sequencing errors, raw reads were error-corrected and collapsed into unique sequences using a nearest-neighbor algorithm that merged closely related sequences. V, D and J gene segments were assigned by aligning CDR3 sequences to IMGT reference sequences. For a sequence to be retained, a match of at least six nucleotides was required to both a V gene segment and a J gene segment. A rearrangement was called productive if the CDR3 had no stop codons and remained in frame with V and J, and every other rearrangement was called non-productive. CDR3 was defined according to IMGT convention as the region running from the second conserved V-encoded cysteine to the conserved J-encoded phenylalanine. The earlier analysis of about 610 of the donors excluded any sequence lacking an unambiguous match to a single V gene segment. An earlier analysis of roughly 590 of the donors called V segments functional above 56.7% productive rearrangements and segregating when the between-donor standard deviation exceeded 5%. A statistical classification framework was developed to diagnose cytomegalovirus status using the catalog of TCR beta chain sequences. V and J gene assignment, in a later analysis, came from comparing TCR nucleotide sequences with IMGT/GENE-DB human TR gene sequences. Using the TCRdist pipeline, a later analysis assigned CDR3 sequences along with most-parsimonious VDJ recombination scenarios. In a later analysis, every TCR beta chain was defined by the combination of its CDR3 amino acid sequence and its V-gene family, and reads without a unique V-gene family were dropped. A later analysis removed 550 to 650 highly shared, low-generation-probability nucleotide sequences to deal with suspected cross-contamination and a sequencing artifact. In a later analysis, a clonal expansion index for each public chain was calculated from normalized within-repertoire ranks of inferred template counts. In a later analysis, generation probabilities were computed with a VDJ recombination model fitted to out-of-frame rearrangements, and the resulting probabilities were checked against IGoR. In a later analysis, TCR-TCR, TCR-HLA and TCR-CMV co-occurrence was scored with hypergeometric tests, and a repertoire-size bias correction was applied to TCR pairs. A later analysis estimated false discovery rates by permuting HLA or CMV assignments 20 times. In a later analysis, co-occurring TCRs were grouped with DBSCAN, and TCRdist sequence similarity was added when clustering was performed within HLA-allele-positive subsets. Repertoires with fewer than 30,000 or more than 120,000 public chains were left out of co-occurrence clustering, as were five repertoires with anomalous nucleotide sharing. TCRdb provides this immuneACCESS table in a form limited to in-frame rearrangements. Some clones are lacking; in checked studies, under half of them reflect an unresolved V gene, and why the rest are absent is not known. D and trimming were read from the DNA, whereas the V and J calls and clone size are those reported in that table. Present in this sample are 83,000 or so clones, about 76% of which were seen just once. The ten top clones hold about a tenth of the sample.

Points on this clone: What antigen it recognizes has not been identified. No much larger clone exists at a distance of one base, and base qualities are not known.

The sequence links TRBV4-3 to TRBJ2-7; TRBD1 aligns with 7 central bases. Input material: PBMCs. The clonotype comes from a man aged 25 to 40 in good health and CMV-seropositive. The CDR3 region: CASSQGSGGTYEQYF. The nucleotide sequence reads as follows: TGCGCCAGCAGCCAAGGATCAGGGGGAACCTACGAGCAGTACTTC.